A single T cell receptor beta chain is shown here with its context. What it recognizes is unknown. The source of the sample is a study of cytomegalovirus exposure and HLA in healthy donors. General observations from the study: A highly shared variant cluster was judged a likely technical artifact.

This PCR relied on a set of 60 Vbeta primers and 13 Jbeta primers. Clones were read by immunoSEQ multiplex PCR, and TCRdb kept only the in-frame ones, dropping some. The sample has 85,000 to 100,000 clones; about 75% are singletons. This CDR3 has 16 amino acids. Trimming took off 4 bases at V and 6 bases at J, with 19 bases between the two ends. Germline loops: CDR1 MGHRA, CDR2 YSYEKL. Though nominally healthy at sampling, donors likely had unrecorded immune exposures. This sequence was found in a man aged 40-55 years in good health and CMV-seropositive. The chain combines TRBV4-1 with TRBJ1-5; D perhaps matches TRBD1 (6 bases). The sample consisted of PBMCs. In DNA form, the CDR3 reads TGCGCCAGCAGCCTACTACTGGGTAGGGGGATTCAGCCCCAGCATTTT. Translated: CASSLLLGRGIQPQHF.